A selection of T cell receptor beta chains follows, all from one sample in a study of T cells in Graves' hyperthyroidism and ophthalmopathy. TCRdb re-analysed the multiplex PCR reads in MiXCR, keeping a single row per CDR3 protein. The sample yields a few hundred thousand distinct CDR3 sequences, 14% to 15% seen once. The sequencing input was blood. The receptors stem from a woman aged 25 to 39 with Graves' hyperthyroidism. Each CDR3 is given with its conserved first and last residue. D genes are given only for firm matches.

>TRBV13|TRBJ2-1|TRBD2
CAVGLAGAYNEQFF
>TRBV20-1|TRBJ2-7|TRBD2
CSARHLAGLSYEQYF
>TRBV6-6|TRBJ2-5|.
CASSYPIGSKETQYF
>TRBV5-1|TRBJ2-1|TRBD1
CASSSGQRPYNEQFF
>TRBV28|TRBJ2-1|.
CASRMTVYNEQFF
>TRBV19|TRBJ2-2|.
CASSISPPGTGELFF
>TRBV4-1|TRBJ2-7|TRBD1
CASSRVRGTGVSYEQYF
>TRBV6-1|TRBJ2-7|.
CASSPGLLFEQYF
>TRBV5-1|TRBJ2-1|TRBD2
CASALAGAPNEQFF
>TRBV28|TRBJ2-7|TRBD1
CASSFTGTGDPYEQYF
>TRBV20-1|TRBJ2-1|TRBD2
CSITSGSYNEQFF
>TRBV13|TRBJ2-6|.
CASSLAGHGANVLTF
>TRBV5-6|TRBJ1-1|TRBD1
CASSSRGRMNTEAFF
>TRBV10-3|TRBJ2-1|TRBD2
CAISESGLAGDSYNEQFF
>TRBV24-1|TRBJ2-2|.
CATSDWAVANTGELFF
>TRBV10-1|TRBJ2-3|.
CATQEGSITDTQYF
>TRBV2|TRBJ2-7|TRBD2
CASSDLAGGMEQYF
>TRBV5-1|TRBJ2-1|.
CASSLEGYRGANEQFF
>TRBV6-1|TRBJ1-4|TRBD1
CASSRFQGAGSNEKLFF
>TRBV6-5|TRBJ2-7|.
CASSYSSVHEQYF
>TRBV30|TRBJ2-7|.
CAWSVQITNEQYF
>TRBV12-3/TRBV12-4|TRBJ1-1|.
CASSYGQLNTEAFF
>TRBV20-1|TRBJ1-2|.
CSARDAANYGYTF
>TRBV6-6|TRBJ2-1|.
CASSYNSRLYNEQFF
>TRBV5-6|TRBJ1-1|.
CASSLVRVFYTEAFF
>TRBV10-3|TRBJ1-2|TRBD1
CAISLTGDGYTF
>TRBV12-5|TRBJ2-1|TRBD2
CASGGGLANNEQFF
>TRBV7-2|TRBJ2-1|.
CASSLVVSEQFF
>TRBV12-3/TRBV12-4|TRBJ2-1|TRBD1
CASSPTGGSYNEQFF
>TRBV19|TRBJ2-2|.
CASSISENTGELFF